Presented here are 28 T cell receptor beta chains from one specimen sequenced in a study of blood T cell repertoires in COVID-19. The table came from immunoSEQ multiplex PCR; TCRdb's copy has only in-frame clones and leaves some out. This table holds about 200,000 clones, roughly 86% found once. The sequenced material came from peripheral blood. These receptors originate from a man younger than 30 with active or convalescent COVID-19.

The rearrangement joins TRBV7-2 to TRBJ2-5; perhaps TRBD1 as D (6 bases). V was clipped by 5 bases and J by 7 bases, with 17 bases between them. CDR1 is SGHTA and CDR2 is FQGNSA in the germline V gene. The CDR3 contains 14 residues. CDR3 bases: TGTGCCAGCAGCGTACCTGGGACAACTGGGACCCAGTACTTC. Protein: CASSVPGTTGTQYF.

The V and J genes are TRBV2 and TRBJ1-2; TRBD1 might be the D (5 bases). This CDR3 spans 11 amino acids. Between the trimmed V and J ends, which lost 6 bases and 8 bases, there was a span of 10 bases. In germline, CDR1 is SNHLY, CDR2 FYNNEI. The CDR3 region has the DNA TGTGCCAGCAGAATCAGGGTCGGCTACACCTTC. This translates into CASRIRVGYTF.

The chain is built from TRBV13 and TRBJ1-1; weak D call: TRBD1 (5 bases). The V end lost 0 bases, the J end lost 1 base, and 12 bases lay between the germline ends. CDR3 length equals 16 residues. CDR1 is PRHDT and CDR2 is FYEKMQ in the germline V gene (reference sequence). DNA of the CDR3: TGTGCCAGCAGCTTAGGCCAGGGCAGAGAGAACACTGAAGCTTTCTTT. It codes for CASSLGQGRENTEAFF.

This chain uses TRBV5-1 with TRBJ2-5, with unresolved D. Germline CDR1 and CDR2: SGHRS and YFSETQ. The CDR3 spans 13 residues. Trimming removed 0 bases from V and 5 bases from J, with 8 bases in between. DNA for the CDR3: TGCGCCAGCAGCTTGGGAGATGAGGAGACCCAGTACTTC. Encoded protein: CASSLGDEETQYF. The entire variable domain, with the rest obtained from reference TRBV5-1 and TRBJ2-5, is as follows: KAGVTQTPRYLIKTRGQQVTLSCSPISGHRSVSWYQQTPGQGLQFLFEYFSETQRNKGNFPGRFSGRQFSNSRSEMNVSTLELGDSALYLCASSLGDEETQYFGPGTRLLVL.

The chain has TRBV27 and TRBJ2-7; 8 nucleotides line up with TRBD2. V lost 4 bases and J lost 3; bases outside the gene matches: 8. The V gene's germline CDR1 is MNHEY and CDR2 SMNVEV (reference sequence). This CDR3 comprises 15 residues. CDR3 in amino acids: CASSSRPGGGYEQYF. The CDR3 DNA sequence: TGTGCCAGCAGTTCCCGTCCGGGAGGGGGCTACGAGCAGTACTTC.

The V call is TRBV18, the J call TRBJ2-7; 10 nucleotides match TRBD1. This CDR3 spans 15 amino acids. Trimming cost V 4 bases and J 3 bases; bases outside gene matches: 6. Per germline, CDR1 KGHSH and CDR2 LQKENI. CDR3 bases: TGTGCCAGCTCACGCCTCGGACAGGGGGGCTACGAGCAGTACTTC. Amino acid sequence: CASSRLGQGGYEQYF.

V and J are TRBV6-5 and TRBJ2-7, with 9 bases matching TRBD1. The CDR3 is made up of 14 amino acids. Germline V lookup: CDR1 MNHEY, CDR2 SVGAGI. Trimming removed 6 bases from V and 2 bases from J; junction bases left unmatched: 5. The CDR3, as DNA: TGTGCCAGCAGAAAAGGACAGGGGACCTACGAGCAGTACTTC. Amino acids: CASRKGQGTYEQYF.

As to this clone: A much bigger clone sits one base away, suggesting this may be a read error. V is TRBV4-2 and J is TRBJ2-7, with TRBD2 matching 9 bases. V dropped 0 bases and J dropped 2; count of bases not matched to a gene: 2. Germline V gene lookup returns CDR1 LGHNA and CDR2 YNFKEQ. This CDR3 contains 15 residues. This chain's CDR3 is CASSQETSGAYEQYF. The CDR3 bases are TGTGCCAGCAGCCAAGAGACTAGCGGCGCCTACGAGCAGTACTTC.

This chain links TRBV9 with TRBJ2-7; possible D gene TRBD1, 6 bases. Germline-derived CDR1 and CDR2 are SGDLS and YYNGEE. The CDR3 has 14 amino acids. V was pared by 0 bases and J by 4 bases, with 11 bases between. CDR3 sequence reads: CASSVGTGPYEQYF. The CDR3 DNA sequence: TGTGCCAGCAGCGTAGGAACAGGGCCGTACGAGCAGTACTTC. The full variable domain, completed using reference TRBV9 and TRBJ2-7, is DSGVTQTPKHLITATGQRVTLRCSPRSGDLSVYWYQQSLDQGLQFLIQYYNGEERAKGNILERFSAQQFPDLHSELNLSSLELGDSALYFCASSVGTGPYEQYFGPGTRLTVT.

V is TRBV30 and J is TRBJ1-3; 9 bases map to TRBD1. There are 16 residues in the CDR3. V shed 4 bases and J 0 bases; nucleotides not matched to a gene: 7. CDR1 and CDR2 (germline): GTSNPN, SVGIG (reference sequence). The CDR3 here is CAWTRDRVSSGNTIYF. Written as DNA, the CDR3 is TGTGCCTGGACCCGGGACAGGGTATCCTCTGGAAACACCATATATTTT.

Here the CDR3 DNA reads TGTGCCAGTTACGGGACATACGCTGGCTACACCTTC. Translating it yields CASYGTYAGYTF. The chain joins TRBV12-3 or TRBV12-4 to TRBJ1-2; possibly TRBD1 for D (6 bases). This CDR3 has 12 amino acids. Trimming took 9 bases from V and 7 from J, leaving 15 bases between them.

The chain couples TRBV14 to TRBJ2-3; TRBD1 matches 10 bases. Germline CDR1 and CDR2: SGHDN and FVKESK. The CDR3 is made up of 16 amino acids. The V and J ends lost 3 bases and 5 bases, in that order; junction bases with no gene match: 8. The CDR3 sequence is CASSHRPGQGKDTQYF. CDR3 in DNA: TGTGCCAGCAGCCATCGACCGGGACAGGGGAAAGATACGCAGTATTTT.

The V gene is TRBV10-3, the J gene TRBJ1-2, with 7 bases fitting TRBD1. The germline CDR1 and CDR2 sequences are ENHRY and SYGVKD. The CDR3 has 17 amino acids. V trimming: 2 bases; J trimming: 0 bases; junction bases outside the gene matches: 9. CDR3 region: CAISETTGDLANYGYTF. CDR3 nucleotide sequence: TGTGCCATCAGTGAGACAACAGGGGACTTAGCTAACTATGGCTACACCTTC.

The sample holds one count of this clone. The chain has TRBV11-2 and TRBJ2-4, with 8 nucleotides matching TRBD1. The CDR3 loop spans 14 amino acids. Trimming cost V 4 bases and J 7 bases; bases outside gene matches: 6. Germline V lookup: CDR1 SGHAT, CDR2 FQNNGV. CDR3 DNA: TGTGCCAGCAGCTCCAACAGGGGGATGAACATTCAGTACTTC. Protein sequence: CASSSNRGMNIQYF.

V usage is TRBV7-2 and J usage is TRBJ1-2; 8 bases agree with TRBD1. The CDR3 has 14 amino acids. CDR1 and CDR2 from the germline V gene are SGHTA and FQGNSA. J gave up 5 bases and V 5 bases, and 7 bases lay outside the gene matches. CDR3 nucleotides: TGTGCCAGCAGCGAACCAGGGGGCTGGTATGGCTACACCTTC. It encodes CASSEPGGWYGYTF.

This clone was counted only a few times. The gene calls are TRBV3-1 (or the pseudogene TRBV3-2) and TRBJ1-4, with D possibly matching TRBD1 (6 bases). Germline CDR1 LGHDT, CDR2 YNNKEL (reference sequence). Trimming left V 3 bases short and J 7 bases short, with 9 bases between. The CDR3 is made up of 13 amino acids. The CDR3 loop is CASSQPRGEKLFF. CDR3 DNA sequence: TGTGCCAGCAGCCAGCCCAGGGGTGAAAAACTGTTTTTT.

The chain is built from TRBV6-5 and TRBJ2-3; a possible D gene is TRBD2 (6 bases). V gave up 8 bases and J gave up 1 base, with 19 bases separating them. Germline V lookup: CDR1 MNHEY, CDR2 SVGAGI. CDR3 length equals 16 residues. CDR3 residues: CASCLFRGGGTDTQYF. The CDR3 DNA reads TGTGCCAGCTGTTTATTTCGAGGCGGGGGCACAGATACGCAGTATTTT.

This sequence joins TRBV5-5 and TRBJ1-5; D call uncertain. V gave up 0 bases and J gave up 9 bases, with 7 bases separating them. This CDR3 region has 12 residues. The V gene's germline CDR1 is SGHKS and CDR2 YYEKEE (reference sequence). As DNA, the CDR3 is TGTGCCAGCAGCTTGGGTGCGGGGCCCCAGCATTTT. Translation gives CASSLGAGPQHF.

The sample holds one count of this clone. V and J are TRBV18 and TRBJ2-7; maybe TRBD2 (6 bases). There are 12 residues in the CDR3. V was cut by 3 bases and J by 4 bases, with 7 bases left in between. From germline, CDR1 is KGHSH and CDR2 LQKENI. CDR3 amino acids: CASSPRGYEQYF. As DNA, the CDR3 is TGTGCCAGCTCACCTCGGGGGTACGAGCAGTACTTC. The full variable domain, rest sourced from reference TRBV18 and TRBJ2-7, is NAGVMQNPRHLVRRRGQEARLRCSPMKGHSHVYWYRQLPEEGLKFMVYLQKENIIDESGMPKERFSAEFPKEGPSILRIQQVVRGDSAAYFCASSPRGYEQYFGPGTRLTVT.

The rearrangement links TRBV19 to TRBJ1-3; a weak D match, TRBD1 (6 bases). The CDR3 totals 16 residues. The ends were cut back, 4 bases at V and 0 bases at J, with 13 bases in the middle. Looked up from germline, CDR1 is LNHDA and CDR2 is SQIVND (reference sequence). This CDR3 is CASSTDSESSGNTIYF. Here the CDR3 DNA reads TGTGCCAGTAGTACGGACAGCGAGAGCTCTGGAAACACCATATATTTT.

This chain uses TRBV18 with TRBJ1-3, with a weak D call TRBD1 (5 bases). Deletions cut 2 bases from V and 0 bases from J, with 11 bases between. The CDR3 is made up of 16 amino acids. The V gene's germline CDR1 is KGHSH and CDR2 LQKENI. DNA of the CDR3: TGTGCCAGCTCACCAGCGGGGCAGACCTCTGGAAACACCATATATTTT. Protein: CASSPAGQTSGNTIYF.

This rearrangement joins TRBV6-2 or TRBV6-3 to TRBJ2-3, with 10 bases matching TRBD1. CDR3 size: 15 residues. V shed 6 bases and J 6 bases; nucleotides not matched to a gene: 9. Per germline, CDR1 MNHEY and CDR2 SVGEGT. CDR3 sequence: CASSPLTGGKDTQYF. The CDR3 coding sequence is TGTGCCAGCAGCCCCCTGACAGGGGGCAAGGATACGCAGTATTTT.

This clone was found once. CDR3 residues: CASSPSGTTLGEQFF. CDR3 in DNA: TGTGCCAGCAGCCCGTCCGGGACTACATTGGGTGAGCAGTTCTTC. The chain has TRBV11-3 and TRBJ2-1; 7 bases are shared with TRBD2. The CDR3 runs 15 residues. V was pared by 5 bases and J by 9 bases, with 13 bases of the junction left unmatched. CDR1 and CDR2 (germline): SGHNT, YENEEA.

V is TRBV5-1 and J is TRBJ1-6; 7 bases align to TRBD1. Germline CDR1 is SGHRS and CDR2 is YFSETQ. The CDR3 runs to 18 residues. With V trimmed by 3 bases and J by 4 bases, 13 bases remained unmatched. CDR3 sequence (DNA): TGCGCCAGCAGCTCGCCCGGGGACAGACCAAGATATAATTCACCCCTCCACTTT. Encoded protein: CASSSPGDRPRYNSPLHF.

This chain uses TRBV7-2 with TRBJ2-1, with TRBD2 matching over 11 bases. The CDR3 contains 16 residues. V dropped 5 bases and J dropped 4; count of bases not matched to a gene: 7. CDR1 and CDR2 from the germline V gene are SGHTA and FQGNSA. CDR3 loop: CASSALLAGGYNEQFF. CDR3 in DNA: TGTGCCAGCAGCGCCCTTCTAGCGGGAGGATACAATGAGCAGTTCTTC.

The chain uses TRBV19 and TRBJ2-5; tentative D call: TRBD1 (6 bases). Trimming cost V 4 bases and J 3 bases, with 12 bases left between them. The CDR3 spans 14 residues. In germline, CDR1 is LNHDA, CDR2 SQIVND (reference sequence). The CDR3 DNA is TGTGCCAGTAGTACCCACTGGACAGAAGAGACCCAGTACTTC. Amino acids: CASSTHWTEETQYF.

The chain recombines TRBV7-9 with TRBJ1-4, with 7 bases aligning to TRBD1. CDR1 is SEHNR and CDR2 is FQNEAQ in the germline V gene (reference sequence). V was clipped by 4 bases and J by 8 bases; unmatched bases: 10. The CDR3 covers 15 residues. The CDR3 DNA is TGTGCCAGCAGCTCGACAGGGACGGTTCGAGAAAAACTGTTTTTT. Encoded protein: CASSSTGTVREKLFF.

In DNA, the CDR3 is TGTGCATTGACGGGAGAGGATGAAAAACTGTTTTTT. Its protein is CALTGEDEKLFF. The chain employs TRBV30 and TRBJ1-4; D gene unclear. CDR1 is GTSNPN and CDR2 is SVGIG in the germline V gene (reference sequence). The length of the CDR3 is 12 residues.